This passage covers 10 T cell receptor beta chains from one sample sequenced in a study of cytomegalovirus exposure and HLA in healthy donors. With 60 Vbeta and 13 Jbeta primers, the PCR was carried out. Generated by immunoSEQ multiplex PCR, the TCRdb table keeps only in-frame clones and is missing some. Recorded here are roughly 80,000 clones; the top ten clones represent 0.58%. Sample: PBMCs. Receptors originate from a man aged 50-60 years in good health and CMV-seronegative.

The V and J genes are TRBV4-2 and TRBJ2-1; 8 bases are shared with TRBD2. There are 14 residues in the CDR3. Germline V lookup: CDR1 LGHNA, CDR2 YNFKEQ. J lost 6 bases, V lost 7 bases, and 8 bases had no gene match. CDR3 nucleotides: TGTGCCAGCACCCACTCAGGGACTAGCAATGAGCAGTTCTTC. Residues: CASTHSGTSNEQFF.

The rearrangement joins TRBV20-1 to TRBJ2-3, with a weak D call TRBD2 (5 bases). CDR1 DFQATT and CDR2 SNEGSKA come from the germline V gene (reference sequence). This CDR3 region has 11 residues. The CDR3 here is CSRRQTDTQYF. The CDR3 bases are TGCAGCCGGAGGCAGACAGATACGCAGTATTTT.

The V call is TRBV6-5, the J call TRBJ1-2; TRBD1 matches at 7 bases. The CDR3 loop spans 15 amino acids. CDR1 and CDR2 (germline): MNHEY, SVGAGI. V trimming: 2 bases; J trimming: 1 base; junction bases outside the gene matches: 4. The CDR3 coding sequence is TGTGCCAGCAGTTACCGGGACAGTTTTAACTATGGCTACACCTTC. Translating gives CASSYRDSFNYGYTF.

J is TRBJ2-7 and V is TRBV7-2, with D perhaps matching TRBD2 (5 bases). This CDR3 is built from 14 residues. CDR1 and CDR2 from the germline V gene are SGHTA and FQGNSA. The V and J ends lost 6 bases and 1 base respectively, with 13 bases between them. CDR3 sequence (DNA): TGTGCCAGCAGATCTTCAGACTATTCCTACGAGCAGTACTTC. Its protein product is CASRSSDYSYEQYF.

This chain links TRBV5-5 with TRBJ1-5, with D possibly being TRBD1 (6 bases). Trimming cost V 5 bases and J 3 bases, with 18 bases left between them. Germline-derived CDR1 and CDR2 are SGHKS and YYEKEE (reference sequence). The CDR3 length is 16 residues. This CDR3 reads CASSPNTGRFNQPQHF. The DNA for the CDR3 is TGTGCCAGCAGTCCAAATACAGGGCGTTTCAATCAGCCCCAGCATTTT.

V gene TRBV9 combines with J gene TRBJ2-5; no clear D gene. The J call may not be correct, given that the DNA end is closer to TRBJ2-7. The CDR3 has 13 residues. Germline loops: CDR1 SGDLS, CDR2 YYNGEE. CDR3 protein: CASSVDSAYEQYF. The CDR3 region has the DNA TGTGCCAGCAGCGTAGACTCCGCCTACGAGCAGTACTTC.

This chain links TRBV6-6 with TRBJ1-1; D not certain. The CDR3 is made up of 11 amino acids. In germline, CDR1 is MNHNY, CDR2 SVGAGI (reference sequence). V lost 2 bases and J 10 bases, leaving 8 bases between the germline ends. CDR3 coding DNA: TGTGCCAGCAGTTACGGGAGTTCAGCTTTCTTT. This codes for CASSYGSSAFF.

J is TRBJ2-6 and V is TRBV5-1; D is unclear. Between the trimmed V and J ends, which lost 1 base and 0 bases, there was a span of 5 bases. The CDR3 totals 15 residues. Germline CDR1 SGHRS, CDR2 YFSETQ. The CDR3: CASSLLVSGANVLTF. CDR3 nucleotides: TGCGCCAGCAGCTTGTTAGTCTCTGGGGCCAACGTCCTGACTTTC.

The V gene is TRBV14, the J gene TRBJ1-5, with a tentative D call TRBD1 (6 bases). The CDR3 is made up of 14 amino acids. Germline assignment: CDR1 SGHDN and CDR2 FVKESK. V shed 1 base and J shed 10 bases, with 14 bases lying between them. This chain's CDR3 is CASSQGGGGRPQHF. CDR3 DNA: TGTGCCAGCAGCCAAGGGGGAGGGGGGCGTCCCCAGCATTTT. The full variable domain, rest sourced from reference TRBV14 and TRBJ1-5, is EAGVTQFPSHSVIEKGQTVTLRCDPISGHDNLYWYRRVMGKEIKFLLHFVKESKQDESGMPNNRFLAERTGGTYSTLKVQPAELEDSGVYFCASSQGGGGRPQHFGDGTRLSIL.

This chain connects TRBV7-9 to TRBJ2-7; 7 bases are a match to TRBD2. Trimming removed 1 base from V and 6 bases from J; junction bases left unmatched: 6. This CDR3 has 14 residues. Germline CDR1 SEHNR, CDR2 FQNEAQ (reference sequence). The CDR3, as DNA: TGTGCCAGCAGCTTAGGGGGGGGTCGCGGCGAGCAGTACTTC. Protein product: CASSLGGGRGEQYF.